The 27 T cell receptor beta chains listed next were all sequenced from one sample in a study of cytomegalovirus exposure and HLA in healthy donors. Generated by immunoSEQ multiplex PCR, the TCRdb table keeps only in-frame clones and is missing some. This table holds approximately 100,000 clones, about 90% found once. The material sequenced was PBMCs. All receptors derive from a man aged 18 to 30 in good health and CMV-seropositive.

The chain is built from TRBV7-3 and TRBJ2-3, with 7 bases that match TRBD1. With V trimmed by 6 bases and J by 0 bases, 21 bases remained unmatched. The germline CDR1 and CDR2 sequences are SGHTA and FQGTGA. CDR3 length equals 20 residues. This chain's CDR3 is CASRSMDRQRFLPSTDTQYF. The CDR3 DNA reads as TGTGCCAGCAGATCCATGGACAGGCAGCGATTCCTTCCTAGCACAGATACGCAGTATTTT.

J is TRBJ2-1 and V is TRBV5-1; weak D call: TRBD2 (6 bases). Germline CDR1 and CDR2: SGHRS and YFSETQ. Trimming removed 4 bases at V and 2 bases at J, with 19 bases between. This CDR3 contains 17 residues. CDR3 coding DNA: TGCGCCAGCAGCCCGGCCCCCCCGGGAGCTCCCTACAATGAGCAGTTCTTC. Translation gives CASSPAPPGAPYNEQFF.

The CDR3 nucleotides are TGTGCCAGCAGCTTCCCCCCGGGGTACAATGAGCAGTTCTTC. This gives the protein CASSFPPGYNEQFF. The chain couples TRBV11-3 to TRBJ2-1; D might be TRBD2 (5 bases). Germline V gives CDR1 SGHNT, CDR2 YENEEA. V lost 3 bases and J 4 bases, leaving 10 bases between the germline ends. The CDR3 covers 14 residues. Together with reference TRBV11-3 and TRBJ2-1, the CDR3 gives the full variable domain: EAGVVQSPRYKIIEKKQPVAFWCNPISGHNTLYWYLQNLGQGPELLIRYENEEAVDDSQLPKDRFSAERLKGVDSTLKIQPAELGDSAVYLCASSFPPGYNEQFFGPGTRLTVL.

This clone was counted a few times. The V call is TRBV25-1, the J call TRBJ1-2; maybe TRBD1 (5 bases). The V and J ends lost 5 bases and 3 bases respectively, with 13 bases between them. CDR3 length: 14 residues. Per germline, CDR1 MGHDK and CDR2 SYGVNS. CDR3 protein: CASSPSRVDYGYTF. CDR3 coding DNA: TGTGCCAGCAGTCCGTCCAGGGTGGACTATGGCTACACCTTC.

The sample holds one count of this clone. The gene calls are TRBV7-9 and TRBJ2-1, with a tentative D call TRBD2 (6 bases). The CDR3 spans 15 residues. V dropped 3 bases and J dropped 3 bases, with 12 bases sitting between them. CDR1 is SEHNR and CDR2 is FQNEAQ in the germline V gene (reference sequence). For the CDR3, the DNA is TGTGCCAGCAGCTTTACGGGACTCTACTACAATGAGCAGTTCTTC. It specifies CASSFTGLYYNEQFF.

The chain employs TRBV11-2 and TRBJ2-1; TRBD2 is a possible D gene (5 bases). Trimming removed 0 bases at V and 3 bases at J, with 9 bases between. Germline V gives CDR1 SGHAT, CDR2 FQNNGV. This CDR3 contains 15 residues. As DNA, the CDR3 is TGTGCCAGCAGCTTAGACAGGACTGACTACAATGAGCAGTTCTTC. Amino acids: CASSLDRTDYNEQFF.

The chain joins TRBV6-1 to TRBJ2-1, with TRBD2 as a possible D gene (6 bases). CDR1 and CDR2 (germline): MNHNS, SASEGT. Trimming removed 2 bases from V and 3 bases from J, with 11 bases in between. The CDR3 contains 15 residues. The CDR3 DNA sequence: TGTGCCAGCAGTGAACGCGGGATTCTCTACAATGAGCAGTTCTTC. Its translation is CASSERGILYNEQFF.

The chain is built from TRBV29-1 and TRBJ1-1, with 8 bases identical to TRBD1. This CDR3 has 13 amino acids. Germline CDR1 SQVTM, CDR2 ANQGSEA. V gave up 4 bases and J gave up 4 bases; unmatched junction bases: 5. The CDR3 loop reads CSVVRTGFTEAFF. The CDR3 DNA reads TGCAGCGTTGTCCGGACAGGGTTCACTGAAGCTTTCTTT.

The rearrangement links TRBV28 to TRBJ2-7; the match to TRBD2 covers 8 bases. The CDR3 sequence is 16 residues long. Losses at the gene ends were 4 bases for V and 0 bases for J; bases not matched to a gene: 8. The V gene's germline CDR1 is MDHEN and CDR2 SYDVKM. The CDR3, as DNA: TGTGCCAGCAGTTCTCCGGGACTAGGAATCTCCTACGAGCAGTACTTC. This gives the protein CASSSPGLGISYEQYF.

The V call is TRBV19, the J call TRBJ1-5, with 10 bases fitting TRBD1. CDR1 is LNHDA and CDR2 is SQIVND in the germline V gene (reference sequence). CDR3 length: 14 residues. J gave up 6 bases and V 5 bases, and 4 bases lay outside the gene matches. For the CDR3, the DNA is TGTGCCAGTAGTGGGACAGGGGCCCGTCAGCCCCAGCATTTT. Translation gives CASSGTGARQPQHF.

This clone is a singleton in its sample. The chain's CDR3 is CAGGAGPYEQYF. The CDR3 DNA sequence: TGTGCCGGCGGGGCAGGACCCTACGAGCAGTACTTC. The chain combines TRBV27 with TRBJ2-7, with D perhaps TRBD2 (6 bases). Germline V CDR1 and CDR2: MNHEY, SMNVEV (reference sequence). V was trimmed by 11 bases and J by 2 bases, leaving 13 bases between them. This CDR3 is built from 12 residues.

This chain links TRBV9 with TRBJ2-5, with TRBD1 identical over 11 bases. In germline, CDR1 is SGDLS, CDR2 YYNGEE. The length of the CDR3 is 16 residues. The junction had 9 bases not matched to a gene; V was cut back by 3 bases and J by 5 bases. CDR3 sequence: CASSGERTGGWETQYF. DNA of the CDR3: TGTGCCAGCAGCGGAGAAAGGACAGGGGGCTGGGAGACCCAGTACTTC.

V is TRBV19 and J is TRBJ2-1; D remains ambiguous. V was shortened by 3 bases and J by 6 bases, with 3 bases between the two germline ends. CDR3 length: 11 residues. Germline CDR1 and CDR2: LNHDA and SQIVND (reference sequence). The DNA of the CDR3 is TGTGCCAGTAGTATCTTCAATGAGCAGTTCTTC. This translates into CASSIFNEQFF.

This rearrangement joins TRBV6-1 to TRBJ2-7, with D possibly being TRBD1 (5 bases). Germline lookup yields CDR1 MNHNS and CDR2 SASEGT. V gave up 6 bases and J gave up 3 bases, with 15 bases separating them. The CDR3 consists of 14 residues. CDR3 region: CASSLSPQGYEQYF. The CDR3 region has the DNA TGTGCCAGCAGCCTTTCGCCCCAGGGCTACGAGCAGTACTTC.

The genes are TRBV6-5 and TRBJ2-1; 9 bases align to TRBD2. Germline V gives CDR1 MNHEY, CDR2 SVGAGI. The J segment lost 2 bases and the V segment lost 7 bases, leaving 3 bases of the junction unmatched. This CDR3 has 14 amino acids. The CDR3 loop reads CASNLAGTYNEQFF. The CDR3 DNA is TGTGCCAGCAACCTAGCGGGAACCTACAATGAGCAGTTCTTC.

The chain joins TRBV5-1 to TRBJ2-6, with 8 bases aligning to TRBD1. This CDR3 has 19 amino acids. Germline assignment: CDR1 SGHRS and CDR2 YFSETQ. V lost 0 bases to trimming and J lost 3 bases; unmatched junction nucleotides: 11. The CDR3 protein is CASSLATGGLHIGANVLTF. The CDR3 bases are TGCGCCAGCAGCTTGGCCACAGGGGGACTTCACATTGGGGCCAACGTCCTGACTTTC.

Concerning this clone: Mismatch with germline at one junction end may stem from a read error. The chain links TRBV5-4 to TRBJ2-1; 10 bases are a match to TRBD2. CDR1 is SGHNT, CDR2 YYREEE, per germline (reference sequence). The CDR3 is made up of 17 amino acids. CDR3 loop: CASRLGGPGLAMDEQFF. CDR3 DNA: TGTGCCAGCAGATTGGGGGGTCCGGGACTAGCGATGGATGAGCAGTTCTTC.

The chain has TRBV27 and TRBJ1-5, with 7 bases that match TRBD1. Germline V gene sequence: CDR1 MNHEY, CDR2 SMNVEV (reference sequence). Trimming removed 2 bases from V and 7 bases from J; junction bases left unmatched: 8. The CDR3 loop spans 15 amino acids. This CDR3 reads CASSLRQGSRQPQHF. CDR3 coding DNA: TGTGCCAGCAGTTTACGACAGGGATCGAGGCAGCCCCAGCATTTT.

The V call is TRBV6-5, the J call TRBJ2-7, with 9 bases fitting TRBD2. This CDR3 is 15 amino acids long. Germline lookup yields CDR1 MNHEY and CDR2 SVGAGI. V lost 5 bases, J lost 1 base, and 6 bases stayed unmatched. The CDR3 protein is CASSVRLAESYEQYF. DNA for the CDR3: TGTGCCAGCAGTGTCAGACTAGCGGAATCCTACGAGCAGTACTTC.

This chain links TRBV6-1 with TRBJ2-2; 7 positions match TRBD1. Trimming removed 2 bases from V and 4 bases from J; junction bases left unmatched: 4. This CDR3 has 15 amino acids. Germline V gene data show CDR1 as MNHNS and CDR2 as SASEGT. The DNA for the CDR3 is TGTGCCAGCAGTGAAACCACAGGGGCCACCGGGGAGCTGTTTTTT. This codes for CASSETTGATGELFF.

The chain links TRBV15 to TRBJ1-4, with D uncertain. The CDR3 is made up of 16 amino acids. Trimming stripped 3 bases from V and 3 bases from J, with 14 bases between. Germline values: CDR1 LNHNV, CDR2 YYDKDF (reference sequence). In nucleotides, the CDR3 is TGTGCCACCAGCAGGGGCGGAGGGCTCGCTAATGAAAAACTGTTTTTT. Translated: CATSRGGGLANEKLFF.

The chain links TRBV19 to TRBJ2-5; possibly TRBD1 for D (6 bases). The germline V gene encodes CDR1 LNHDA and CDR2 SQIVND (reference sequence). V lost 4 bases and J lost 4, with 10 bases in between. The CDR3 sequence is 13 residues long. The CDR3 DNA sequence: TGTGCCAGTAGTAAAGACAGGTTAGAGACCCAGTACTTC. It codes for CASSKDRLETQYF.

The gene calls are TRBV27 and TRBJ2-2; 9 nucleotides line up with TRBD2. The CDR3 loop spans 17 amino acids. V was clipped by 6 bases and J by 3 bases; unmatched bases: 11. In germline, CDR1 is MNHEY, CDR2 SMNVEV (reference sequence). The CDR3 DNA is TGTGCCAGCAGCCCATTACAGACTAGCGGATACACCGGGGAGCTGTTTTTT. Translating gives CASSPLQTSGYTGELFF.

The V call is TRBV27, the J call TRBJ1-3; 9 bases are a match to TRBD1. The CDR3 length is 16 residues. Germline V CDR1 and CDR2: MNHEY, SMNVEV (reference sequence). The ends lost 9 bases at V and 1 base at J; junction bases unmatched: 10. The CDR3 spells CASVRDREFSGNTIYF. CDR3 in DNA: TGTGCCAGTGTCCGGGACAGGGAGTTTTCTGGAAACACCATATATTTT.

The V gene is TRBV28, the J gene TRBJ1-4, with a tentative D call TRBD1 (6 bases). Germline V gene lookup returns CDR1 MDHEN and CDR2 SYDVKM. V was pared by 6 bases and J by 7 bases, with 12 bases between. The CDR3 consists of 13 residues. CDR3 protein: CASSGGRSEKLFF. The CDR3 DNA sequence: TGTGCCAGCAGCGGGGGGCGTAGTGAAAAACTGTTTTTT. Together with reference TRBV28 and TRBJ1-4, the CDR3 gives the full variable domain: DVKVTQSSRYLVKRTGEKVFLECVQDMDHENMFWYRQDPGLGLRLIYFSYDVKMKEKGDIPEGYSVSREKKERFSLILESASTNQTSMYLCASSGGRSEKLFFGSGTQLSVL.

The table lists this clone with a count of one. The chain uses TRBV11-2 and TRBJ2-7; TRBD2 agrees at 7 bases. Looked up from germline, CDR1 is SGHAT and CDR2 is FQNNGV. The CDR3 is 14 amino acids. V lost 3 bases and J lost 6; bases outside the gene matches: 8. As DNA, the CDR3 is TGTGCCAGCAGCTTTTTGCGCGGGAGCGGCGAGCAGTACTTC. It encodes CASSFLRGSGEQYF.

CDR3 bases: TGTGCCAGCAGCTTAAGTTACAGGGGGAACACTGAAGCTTTCTTT. Protein product: CASSLSYRGNTEAFF. J is TRBJ1-1 and V is TRBV5-8, with 7 nucleotides matching TRBD1. The CDR3 has 15 amino acids. V trimming: 2 bases; J trimming: 1 base; junction bases outside the gene matches: 5. Germline CDR1 and CDR2: SGHTS and YDEGEE.